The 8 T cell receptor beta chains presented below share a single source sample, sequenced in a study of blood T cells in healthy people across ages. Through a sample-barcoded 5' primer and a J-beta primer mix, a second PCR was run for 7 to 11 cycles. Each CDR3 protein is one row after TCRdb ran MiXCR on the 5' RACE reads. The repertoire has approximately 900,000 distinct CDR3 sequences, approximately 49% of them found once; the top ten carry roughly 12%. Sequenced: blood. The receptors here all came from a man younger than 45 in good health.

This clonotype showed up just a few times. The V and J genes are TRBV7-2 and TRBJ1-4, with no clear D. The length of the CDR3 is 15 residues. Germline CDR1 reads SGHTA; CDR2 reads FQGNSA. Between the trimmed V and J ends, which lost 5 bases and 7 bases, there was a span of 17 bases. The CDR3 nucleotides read TGTGCCAGCAGCCGCGGGTTTGGAGGGTCTGAAAAACTGTTTTTT. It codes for CASSRGFGGSEKLFF.

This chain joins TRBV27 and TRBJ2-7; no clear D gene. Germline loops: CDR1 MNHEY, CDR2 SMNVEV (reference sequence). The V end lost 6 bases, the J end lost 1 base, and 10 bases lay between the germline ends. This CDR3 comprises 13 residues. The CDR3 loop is CASRFTGSYEQYF. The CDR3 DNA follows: TGTGCCAGCAGATTCACTGGGTCCTACGAGCAGTACTTC.

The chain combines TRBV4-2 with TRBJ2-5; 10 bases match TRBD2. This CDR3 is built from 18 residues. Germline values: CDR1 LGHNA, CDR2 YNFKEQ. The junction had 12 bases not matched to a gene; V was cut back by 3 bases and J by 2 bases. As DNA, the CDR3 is TGTGCCAGCAGCCAGGACAACATTCTAGCGGGGGCTCAAGAGACCCAGTACTTC. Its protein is CASSQDNILAGAQETQYF.

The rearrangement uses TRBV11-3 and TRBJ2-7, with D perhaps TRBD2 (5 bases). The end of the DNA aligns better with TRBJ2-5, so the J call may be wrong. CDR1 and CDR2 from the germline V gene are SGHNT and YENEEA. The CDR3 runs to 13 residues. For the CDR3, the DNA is TGTGCCAGCAGCTTAAGAAGGAGGGAGACCCAGTACTTC. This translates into CASSLRRRETQYF.

CDR3 in DNA: TGTGCCAGCAGCCTACAGCTCTACGAGCAGTACTTC. Its translation is CASSLQLYEQYF. The rearrangement uses TRBV12-3 or TRBV12-4 and TRBJ2-1; no definite D call. The J call may be wrong; the DNA end is better matched by TRBJ2-7. The CDR3 sequence is 12 residues long.

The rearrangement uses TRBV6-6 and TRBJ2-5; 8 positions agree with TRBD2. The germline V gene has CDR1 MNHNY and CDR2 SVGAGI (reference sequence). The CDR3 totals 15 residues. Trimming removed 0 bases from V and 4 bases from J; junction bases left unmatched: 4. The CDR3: CASSYSRGVAETQYF. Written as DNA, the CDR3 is TGTGCCAGCAGTTACTCGCGGGGGGTAGCAGAGACCCAGTACTTC.

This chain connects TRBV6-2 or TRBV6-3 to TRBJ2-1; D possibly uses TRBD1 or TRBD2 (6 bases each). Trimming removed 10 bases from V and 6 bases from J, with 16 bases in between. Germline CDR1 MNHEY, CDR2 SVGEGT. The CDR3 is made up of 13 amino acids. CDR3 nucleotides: TGTGCCACGTGGGGGGCGCCGGCCAATGAGCAGTTCTTC. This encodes CATWGAPANEQFF.

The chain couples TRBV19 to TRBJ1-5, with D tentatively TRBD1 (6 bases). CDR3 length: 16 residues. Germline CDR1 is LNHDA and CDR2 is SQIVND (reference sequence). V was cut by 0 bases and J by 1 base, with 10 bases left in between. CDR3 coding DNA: TGTGCCAGTAGTATAGAGGGGGGGCGAAGCAATCAGCCCCAGCATTTT. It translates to CASSIEGGRSNQPQHF.